This T cell receptor beta chain was observed in a study of post-analysis software for immune sequencing data. Across the study: The disease courses covered relapsing-remitting, secondary progressive and progressive-relapsing multiple sclerosis. Study observations and caveats: Batch-mates among the samples co-clustered strongly by F measure. A few TRBV segments (TRBV5-6, TRBV5-1 and TRBV20-1 among them) occurred more frequently in patients than in controls. Normalized Chao1 diversity was significantly lower in multiple sclerosis patients than in controls.

cDNA libraries for TCR beta contained unique molecular identifiers. Around 500,000 cDNA molecules were obtained from approximately 0.91 to 9.4 million T cells. A single record per CDR3 protein comes from TCRdb applying MiXCR to the PCR reads. The sample comprises roughly 540,000 distinct CDR3 sequences, around 34% of which are singletons, and about 6% rests with the top ten. The CDR3 sequence is 15 residues long. Germline CDR1 reads SGHDN; CDR2 reads FVKESK. A note on this clonotype: Its antigen remains unidentified. At one end the junction does not follow the germline gene, possibly because of a read error.

The chain couples TRBV14 to TRBJ1-2; D is possibly TRBD1 (5 bases). The source is a girl under 18 with multiple sclerosis. Source material: blood. DNA for the CDR3: TGTGCCAGCAGCCAGACAGTCCGAGCTAACTATGACTACACCTTC. Protein: CASSQTVRANYDYTF.